The present entry profiles one T cell receptor (beta chain) with its context. Antigen: not known. These data belong to a study of cytomegalovirus exposure and HLA in healthy donors. Study-wide results and limits: A later analysis reportedly found fewer N-insertions in an Asian-associated ancestry cluster than the roughly 670-donor mean. Follow-up analysis later connected one missense variant in DCLRE1C with trimming of TCR beta V- and J-genes. Per published accounts, TCR beta sequences correctly predicted the HLA-A and HLA-B alleles of most subjects.

The CDR3 loop spans 19 amino acids. Germline CDR1 reads MNHNS; CDR2 reads SASEGT. V gave up 3 bases and J gave up 0 bases; unmatched junction bases: 13. The primer mix had 60 Vbeta and 13 Jbeta primers. In the original workflow: Some 11 million of the 60 million to 80 million unique TCR beta chains counted in a later analysis were shared. The protocol was immunoSEQ multiplex PCR, while the TCRdb copy is restricted to in-frame clones and leaves out a portion. V and J calls and clone size come straight from that table; D and trimming were deduced from the DNA. The data contain under 150,000 clones, around four fifths of them singletons.

The TCR sequence derives from a boy aged 5-17 years in good health and CMV-seronegative. The chain carries TRBV6-1 and TRBJ2-1; 8 nucleotides line up with TRBD2. Input material: PBMCs. CDR3 region: CASSEGPGGRYLSYNEQFF. CDR3 DNA: TGTGCCAGCAGTGAGGGGCCGGGGGGGCGGTATCTCTCCTACAATGAGCAGTTCTTC.